These 10 T cell receptor beta chains share one sample of origin, sequenced in a study of T cell responses to AZD1222 COVID-19 vaccine. The assay was immunoSEQ multiplex PCR, and TCRdb's table has in-frame clones only and misses some. Among about 160,000 clones, roughly 90% were seen once, and the ten largest hold 4% to 5.5%. This specimen was peripheral blood, taken 28 days after the second AZD1222 dose. The origin of the receptors is an adult who received the AZD1222 COVID-19 vaccine.

The sample holds one count of this clone. CDR3 coding DNA: TGTGCCAGCTCACCCTCCAGGCGAGGCCTAAACACCGGGGAGCTGTTTTTT. This codes for CASSPSRRGLNTGELFF. The chain links TRBV18 to TRBJ2-2, with D uncertain. Trimming left V 3 bases short and J 2 bases short, with 16 bases between. CDR1 and CDR2 (germline): KGHSH, LQKENI. This CDR3 comprises 17 residues.

The chain links TRBV4-1 to TRBJ1-1; D is ambiguous. Deletions cut 1 base from V and 3 bases from J, with 9 bases between. Germline V gene sequence: CDR1 MGHRA, CDR2 YSYEKL. The CDR3 is made up of 14 amino acids. The CDR3 nucleotides read TGCGCCAGCAGCCAAGGCGGTGGTGACACTGAAGCTTTCTTT. This sequence encodes CASSQGGGDTEAFF.

The J gene is TRBJ2-3, the V gene TRBV14; 8 nucleotides agree with TRBD2. J gave up 1 base and V 1 base, and 7 bases lay outside the gene matches. The germline V gene encodes CDR1 SGHDN and CDR2 FVKESK. CDR3 length: 17 residues. The CDR3 protein is CASSQVGRAGGTDTQYF. CDR3 bases: TGTGCCAGCAGCCAAGTCGGGCGAGCGGGGGGCACAGATACGCAGTATTTT.

The V gene is TRBV12-3 or TRBV12-4, the J gene TRBJ1-1; D is ambiguous. The CDR3 covers 13 residues. The V gene lost 7 bases and the J gene lost 0 bases, with 9 bases spanning the gap. CDR3 coding DNA: TGTGCCAGCAAGGTTGATCTGAACACTGAAGCTTTCTTT. Translated, it gives CASKVDLNTEAFF.

The chain combines TRBV6-5 with TRBJ2-3; the match to TRBD2 covers 11 bases. This CDR3 spans 15 amino acids. Trimming removed 4 bases from V and 5 bases from J; junction bases left unmatched: 5. Germline CDR1 is MNHEY and CDR2 is SVGAGI. CDR3 coding DNA: TGTGCCAGCAGTTTAGCGGGGGGGCAGGGAGATACGCAGTATTTT. It yields the protein CASSLAGGQGDTQYF.

The genes are TRBV9 and TRBJ1-2; a weak D match, TRBD1 (6 bases). V was shortened by 4 bases and J by 8 bases, with 18 bases between the two germline ends. The CDR3 runs to 14 residues. Germline loops: CDR1 SGDLS, CDR2 YYNGEE. In nucleotides, the CDR3 is TGTGCCAGCAGCACCGGAGGGGCAAGGGGGGGCTACACCTTC. It specifies CASSTGGARGGYTF.

The chain recombines TRBV20-1 with TRBJ1-1, with unresolved D. The CDR3 loop spans 11 amino acids. Germline assignment: CDR1 DFQATT and CDR2 SNEGSKA (reference sequence). The V end was cut by 1 base, the J end by 5 bases, with 5 bases between. CDR3 in amino acids: CSARAVTEAFF. DNA for the CDR3: TGCAGTGCTAGAGCGGTTACTGAAGCTTTCTTT.

The sample holds a few counts of this clone. This rearrangement joins TRBV5-1 to TRBJ1-6, with 10 nucleotides matching TRBD1. The CDR3 is 14 amino acids. CDR1 is SGHRS and CDR2 is YFSETQ in the germline V gene. The V segment lost 4 bases and the J segment 7 bases; nucleotides outside the gene matches: 2. The CDR3 is CASSTGQGNSPLHF. In nucleotides, the CDR3 is TGCGCCAGCAGCACGGGACAGGGGAATTCACCCCTCCACTTT.

This clone was seen just once. The genes are TRBV3-1 (or the pseudogene TRBV3-2) and TRBJ2-5; 8 nucleotides agree with TRBD2. The CDR3 runs 15 residues. Germline CDR1 LGHDT, CDR2 YNNKEL (reference sequence). Trimming cost V 0 bases and J 5 bases; bases outside gene matches: 5. CDR3: CASSQDRERGETQYF. In nucleotides, the CDR3 is TGTGCCAGCAGCCAAGATAGGGAGCGGGGGGAGACCCAGTACTTC.

The chain is built from TRBV12-5 and TRBJ1-2, with D maybe TRBD1 (5 bases). V lost 2 bases and J 6 bases, leaving 16 bases between the germline ends. The CDR3 is 15 residues long. Germline loops: CDR1 LGHNT, CDR2 FRNRAP. The CDR3 loop is CASGLPTGGIHGYTF. The CDR3 DNA follows: TGTGCTAGTGGTTTGCCCACCGGGGGGATCCATGGCTACACCTTC.